One and the same sample provided the 22 T cell receptor beta chains below, sequenced in a study of blood T cell repertoires in COVID-19 (dated by TCRdb to 2018 to 2020). Libraries were made using the immunoSEQ multiplex PCR assay. Not all clones reach the TCRdb copy of this immuneACCESS table, which keeps in-frame sequences only. Checked studies attribute under half of the gap to unresolved V genes and leave the rest unexplained. This sample lists tens of thousands of clones; 88% were detected once. Roughly 4.6% of the sample goes to the ten largest clones. The material sequenced was peripheral blood. Source of these receptors: a human donor in a cohort sampled during active COVID-19.

This clone was seen more than once but under ten times. The rearrangement joins TRBV5-1 to TRBJ2-7, with D hard to call. Germline V CDR1 and CDR2: SGHRS, YFSETQ. The CDR3 totals 13 residues. V was trimmed by 0 bases and J by 2 bases, leaving 6 bases between them. CDR3 sequence: CASSLDRAYEQYF. CDR3 bases: TGCGCCAGCAGCTTGGACAGAGCCTACGAGCAGTACTTC.

The V and J genes are TRBV30 and TRBJ1-2; D remains unclear. Per germline, CDR1 GTSNPN and CDR2 SVGIG (reference sequence). V lost 5 bases, J lost 8 bases, and 18 bases lay in between. The CDR3 is 13 amino acids. CDR3: CAWSPAPTRGYTF. The CDR3, as DNA: TGTGCCTGGTCCCCCGCGCCGACAAGAGGCTACACCTTC.

The J gene is TRBJ1-6, the V gene TRBV5-4; D is undetermined. Trimming shortened V by 4 bases and J by 8 bases, and 16 bases separated the two germline ends. In germline, CDR1 is SGHNT, CDR2 YYREEE (reference sequence). CDR3 length equals 15 residues. This CDR3 reads CASSVGFSADSPLHF. CDR3 coding DNA: TGTGCCAGCAGCGTGGGGTTTTCCGCGGATTCACCCCTCCACTTT.

In DNA form, the CDR3 reads TGTGCCAGCAGCCAAGAAAAGGGGTTACTCTCTGGAAACACCATATATTTT. Its translation: CASSQEKGLLSGNTIYF. The rearrangement joins TRBV4-2 to TRBJ1-3, with D tentatively TRBD1 (5 bases). Trimming shortened V by 0 bases and J by 0 bases, and 12 bases separated the two germline ends. Germline lookup yields CDR1 LGHNA and CDR2 YNFKEQ. There are 17 residues in the CDR3.

The rearrangement links TRBV3-1 (or the pseudogene TRBV3-2) to TRBJ1-1; 11 bases align to TRBD1. The V and J ends lost 5 bases and 5 bases, in that order; junction bases with no gene match: 16. This CDR3 has 18 amino acids. Germline CDR1 and CDR2: LGHDT and YNNKEL (reference sequence). CDR3 DNA: TGTGCCAGCAGCAAACGGACAGGGGGCAAGATAGGAGGGACTGAAGCTTTCTTT. It translates to CASSKRTGGKIGGTEAFF.

The CDR3 loop is CASSMSAGANTGELFF. CDR3 sequence (DNA): TGTGCCAGTAGTATGTCAGCCGGGGCGAACACCGGGGAGCTGTTTTTT. This chain connects TRBV19 to TRBJ2-2, with D possibly matching TRBD2 (5 bases). Trimming stripped 3 bases from V and 0 bases from J, with 11 bases between. Germline CDR1 is LNHDA and CDR2 is SQIVND (reference sequence). The CDR3 totals 16 residues.

This rearrangement joins TRBV5-1 to TRBJ2-7, with TRBD2 matching over 7 bases. The CDR3 sequence is 12 residues long. Germline trimming cut 4 bases from V and 6 bases from J; bases unmatched to any gene: 4. Germline values: CDR1 SGHRS, CDR2 YFSETQ. CDR3: CASSLGTTEQYF. CDR3 in DNA: TGCGCCAGCAGCCTCGGGACTACCGAGCAGTACTTC.

This sequence joins TRBV18 and TRBJ1-5; D remains unclear. The CDR3 has 14 residues. V lost 1 base and J lost 4, with 8 bases in between. Per the germline V gene, CDR1 is KGHSH and CDR2 is LQKENI. The CDR3 DNA reads TGTGCCAGCTCACCACAGGCGGGAAATCAGCCCCAGCATTTT. This codes for CASSPQAGNQPQHF.

This chain connects TRBV7-8 to TRBJ2-5; D may be TRBD1 (6 bases). The V and J ends lost 11 bases and 1 base respectively, with 14 bases between them. From germline, CDR1 is SGHVS and CDR2 FQNEAQ. The CDR3 is made up of 13 amino acids. DNA for the CDR3: TGTGCCGAATCGGACAGTTCCCAAGAGACCCAGTACTTC. It is translated as CAESDSSQETQYF.

This chain uses TRBV12-3 or TRBV12-4 with TRBJ1-1; D is perhaps TRBD1 (6 bases). V lost 6 bases to trimming and J lost 1 base, with 9 bases between them. CDR3 length equals 13 residues. The CDR3 reads CASRGAGNTEAFF. CDR3 coding DNA: TGTGCCAGCAGGGGGGCAGGGAACACTGAAGCTTTCTTT.

This chain uses TRBV2 with TRBJ1-4; 7 bases line up with TRBD1. The CDR3 is 18 amino acids. Germline CDR1 is SNHLY and CDR2 is FYNNEI. J lost 3 bases, V lost 8 bases, and 18 bases had no gene match. CDR3 loop: CASGRDSIILAANEKLFF. CDR3 in DNA: TGTGCCAGCGGTCGGGACAGCATCATACTAGCTGCTAATGAAAAACTGTTTTTT.

The count of this clone is one. This chain uses TRBV27 with TRBJ2-3; 14 nucleotides agree with TRBD2. Per the germline V gene, CDR1 is MNHEY and CDR2 is SMNVEV (reference sequence). V was pared by 8 bases and J by 1 base, with 8 bases of the junction left unmatched. The CDR3 contains 17 residues. CDR3 loop: CASLGLAGAWGTDTQYF. DNA of the CDR3: TGTGCCAGCCTGGGACTAGCGGGAGCGTGGGGCACAGATACGCAGTATTTT.

The genes are TRBV5-1 and TRBJ2-3; unclear D gene. Germline CDR1 reads SGHRS; CDR2 reads YFSETQ. CDR3 length equals 13 residues. V was clipped by 0 bases and J by 4 bases, with 6 bases between them. CDR3 nucleotides: TGCGCCAGCAGCTTGGGGAGATCAGATACGCAGTATTTT. It codes for CASSLGRSDTQYF.

This clone has more than one count but fewer than ten. The chain employs TRBV27 and TRBJ2-3, with 8 bases aligning to TRBD1. V lost 2 bases to trimming and J lost 6 bases; unmatched junction nucleotides: 16. This CDR3 comprises 18 residues. The germline CDR1 and CDR2 sequences are MNHEY and SMNVEV (reference sequence). CDR3 loop: CASSLQGTGGVAWDTQYF. Here the CDR3 DNA reads TGTGCCAGCAGTTTACAAGGAACAGGGGGTGTGGCGTGGGATACGCAGTATTTT.

The chain combines TRBV7-9 with TRBJ2-7; D might be TRBD1 (6 bases). The germline gives CDR1 SEHNR, CDR2 FQNEAQ (reference sequence). This CDR3 is built from 14 residues. With 5 bases removed from V and 3 bases from J, the gap between germline ends came to 14 bases. CDR3 region: CASSKQGLGYEQYF. The CDR3 nucleotides are TGTGCCAGCAGCAAACAGGGATTAGGCTACGAGCAGTACTTC.

By proportion, this clone is medium-sized. CDR3 protein: CASSDDRVGEVAGELFF. CDR3 DNA sequence: TGTGCCAGCAGTGACGACAGGGTAGGGGAGGTCGCCGGGGAGCTGTTTTTT. V gene TRBV25-1 combines with J gene TRBJ2-2; a weak D match, TRBD1 (7 bases). There are 17 residues in the CDR3. V was trimmed by 3 bases and J by 6 bases, leaving 20 bases between them. The germline CDR1 and CDR2 sequences are MGHDK and SYGVNS.

The chain uses TRBV6-2 or TRBV6-3 and TRBJ1-6, with D perhaps matching TRBD1 (6 bases). Germline CDR1 reads MNHEY; CDR2 reads SVGEGT. The CDR3 length is 15 residues. The germline V and J ends were trimmed by 2 bases and 5 bases, with 10 bases remaining between them. CDR3 DNA sequence: TGTGCCAGCAGTTACACCAGGGGAGATAATTCACCCCTCCACTTT. This translates into CASSYTRGDNSPLHF.

The rearrangement joins TRBV5-1 to TRBJ2-7; no definite D call. Germline assignment: CDR1 SGHRS and CDR2 YFSETQ. V gave up 4 bases and J gave up 2 bases, with 13 bases separating them. This CDR3 comprises 14 residues. CDR3 coding DNA: TGCGCCAGCAGCCCGATATCTATTACCTACGAGCAGTACTTC. Translating it yields CASSPISITYEQYF.

The table lists this clone with a count of one. The V and J genes are TRBV4-3 and TRBJ2-3; 7 bases align to TRBD2. This CDR3 spans 14 amino acids. Trimming took 3 bases from V and 6 from J; bases not matched to a gene: 6. Germline CDR1 LGHNA, CDR2 YSLEER. The CDR3 DNA sequence: TGCGCCAGCAGCCACGGGGGGTTTGAGGATACGCAGTATTTT. It specifies CASSHGGFEDTQYF.

This rearrangement joins TRBV5-6 to TRBJ1-5; 9 nucleotides agree with TRBD1. The ends lost 0 bases at V and 8 bases at J; junction bases unmatched: 3. Germline CDR1 SGHDT, CDR2 YYEEEE. This CDR3 spans 14 amino acids. CDR3 in DNA: TGTGCCAGCAGCTTGGACAGGGGGCCGAAGCCCCAGCATTTT. Protein product: CASSLDRGPKPQHF.

The rearrangement links TRBV15 to TRBJ2-1, with 10 nucleotides matching TRBD2. J lost 12 bases, V lost 0 bases, and 11 bases had no gene match. Germline loops: CDR1 LNHNV, CDR2 YYDKDF (reference sequence). This CDR3 region has 16 residues. CDR3 DNA: TGTGCCACCAGCAGAGATCGGGCTAGCGGGGGCCTGTGGCAGTTCTTC. This sequence encodes CATSRDRASGGLWQFF.

The V and J genes are TRBV5-6 and TRBJ2-3; maybe TRBD1 (5 bases). Trimming removed 1 base at V and 6 bases at J, with 15 bases between. Germline values: CDR1 SGHDT, CDR2 YYEEEE. CDR3 length: 15 amino acids. Here the CDR3 reads CASSLLLRSGDTQYF. The CDR3 nucleotides read TGTGCCAGCAGCTTGTTATTGCGTTCAGGGGATACGCAGTATTTT.